What follows are 18 T cell receptor beta chains derived from one specimen sequenced in a study of cytomegalovirus exposure and HLA in healthy donors. PCR involved 60 Vbeta and 13 Jbeta primers. Clones were sequenced by immunoSEQ multiplex PCR, and TCRdb holds only the in-frame ones, with some missing. The sample has hundreds of thousands of clones; roughly 80% are singletons. Source material: PBMCs. The source of these receptors is a man aged 40-50 years in good health and CMV-seronegative.

The chain carries TRBV5-1 and TRBJ1-4, with a weak D call TRBD1 (5 bases). This CDR3 has 19 residues. The germline V gene encodes CDR1 SGHRS and CDR2 YFSETQ. The ends were cut back, 6 bases at V and 0 bases at J, with 24 bases in the middle. CDR3 sequence: CASTSRAAKTRATNEKLFF. The CDR3 bases are TGCGCCAGCACCTCCAGGGCCGCCAAGACTCGGGCAACTAATGAAAAACTGTTTTTT.

This clone was counted only a few times. This rearrangement joins TRBV7-9 to TRBJ2-3; TRBD1 might be the D (6 bases). This CDR3 contains 15 residues. The V gene's germline CDR1 is SEHNR and CDR2 FQNEAQ (reference sequence). Trimming pared 4 bases from V and 6 bases from J, leaving 17 bases between. This chain's CDR3 is CASSSGEGQGDTQYF. In DNA form, the CDR3 reads TGTGCCAGCAGCTCAGGCGAAGGGCAGGGGGATACGCAGTATTTT.

The chain couples TRBV6-4 to TRBJ2-5; D not resolved. The CDR3 has 13 amino acids. The germline gives CDR1 MRHNA, CDR2 SNTAGT. V was shortened by 4 bases and J by 5 bases, with 11 bases between the two germline ends. The CDR3 reads CASSVQTGETQYF. CDR3 DNA sequence: TGTGCCAGCAGTGTCCAGACTGGGGAGACCCAGTACTTC.

The chain is built from TRBV5-4 and TRBJ2-3, with 7 nucleotides matching TRBD2. V lost 4 bases to trimming and J lost 0 bases; unmatched junction nucleotides: 8. This CDR3 has 16 amino acids. The V gene's germline CDR1 is SGHNT and CDR2 YYREEE (reference sequence). The CDR3: CASSGAAGTSTDTQYF. The CDR3 region has the DNA TGTGCCAGCAGCGGGGCAGCGGGAACTAGCACAGATACGCAGTATTTT.

This sequence joins TRBV18 and TRBJ2-7; D ambiguous. Germline V gene lookup returns CDR1 KGHSH and CDR2 LQKENI. This CDR3 is 12 amino acids long. Trimming left V 3 bases short and J 0 bases short, with 3 bases between. CDR3 sequence reads: CASSPSSYEQYF. CDR3 in DNA: TGTGCCAGCTCACCGAGCTCCTACGAGCAGTACTTC.

This clone has only a few counts. The CDR3 DNA follows: TGTGCCAGCAGCTATGTTGGGAGGGGCACTGAAGCTTTCTTT. It specifies CASSYVGRGTEAFF. V gene TRBV7-2 combines with J gene TRBJ1-1, with D perhaps matching TRBD1 (5 bases). Germline lookup yields CDR1 SGHTA and CDR2 FQGNSA. The germline V and J ends were trimmed by 4 bases and 4 bases, with 13 bases remaining between them. The CDR3 runs 14 residues.

The J gene is TRBJ1-5, the V gene TRBV19, with 8 positions matching TRBD1. The ends lost 6 bases at V and 5 bases at J; junction bases unmatched: 12. CDR1 is LNHDA, CDR2 SQIVND, per germline (reference sequence). This CDR3 region has 16 residues. The CDR3 bases are TGTGCCAGTAGGACGGACAGGGCCGGTCGGGATCAGCCCCAGCATTTT. Amino acids: CASRTDRAGRDQPQHF.

The chain is built from TRBV6-1 and TRBJ1-5, with D perhaps TRBD1 (5 bases). Trimming took off 0 bases at V and 0 bases at J, with 9 bases between the two ends. Per the germline V gene, CDR1 is MNHNS and CDR2 is SASEGT. CDR3 length: 16 residues. The CDR3 here is CASSEARTYSNQPQHF. The CDR3 DNA reads as TGTGCCAGCAGTGAAGCAAGGACATATAGCAATCAGCCCCAGCATTTT.

This chain links TRBV7-6 with TRBJ1-5; no firm D call. V was shortened by 0 bases and J by 0 bases, with 6 bases between the two germline ends. Germline V gene lookup returns CDR1 SGHVS and CDR2 FNYEAQ. This CDR3 is 15 amino acids long. CDR3 amino acids: CASSLAGGSNQPQHF. CDR3 bases: TGTGCCAGCAGCTTAGCGGGAGGTAGCAATCAGCCCCAGCATTTT. Together with reference TRBV7-6 and TRBJ1-5, the CDR3 gives the full variable domain: GAGVSQSPRYKVTKRGQDVALRCDPISGHVSLYWYRQALGQGPEFLTYFNYEAQQDKSGLPNDRFSAERPEGSISTLTIQRTEQRDSAMYRCASSLAGGSNQPQHFGDGTRLSIL.

The V and J genes are TRBV11-2 and TRBJ1-4; D may be TRBD1 (5 bases). V dropped 5 bases and J dropped 5 bases, with 9 bases sitting between them. Germline assignment: CDR1 SGHAT and CDR2 FQNNGV. This CDR3 is 13 amino acids long. The CDR3 protein is CASSGGGNEKLFF. CDR3 nucleotides: TGTGCCAGCAGCGGGGGGGGGAATGAAAAACTGTTTTTT.

The genes are TRBV27 and TRBJ1-4; no reliable D call. CDR1 is MNHEY, CDR2 SMNVEV, per germline (reference sequence). V dropped 0 bases and J dropped 7 bases, with 12 bases sitting between them. The CDR3 runs to 15 residues. The CDR3 is CASSLSGYRGEKLFF. Written as DNA, the CDR3 is TGTGCCAGCAGTTTATCCGGTTATCGGGGTGAAAAACTGTTTTTT. Combining the CDR3 with reference TRBV27 and TRBJ1-4 gives the whole variable domain EAQVTQNPRYLITVTGKKLTVTCSQNMNHEYMSWYRQDPGLGLRQIYYSMNVEVTDKGDVPEGYKVSRKEKRNFPLILESPSPNQTSLYFCASSLSGYRGEKLFFGSGTQLSVL.

The chain recombines TRBV5-6 with TRBJ2-3, with TRBD2 matching over 14 bases. V was pared by 4 bases and J by 5 bases, with 3 bases of the junction left unmatched. Germline CDR1 reads SGHDT; CDR2 reads YYEEEE. The CDR3 runs to 15 residues. The CDR3 reads CASSRLAGGEDTQYF. In nucleotides, the CDR3 is TGTGCCAGCAGCCGACTAGCGGGAGGGGAAGATACGCAGTATTTT.

This clone was counted a few times. This chain joins TRBV7-9 and TRBJ2-6; 7 bases align to TRBD1. The germline V gene encodes CDR1 SEHNR and CDR2 FQNEAQ (reference sequence). CDR3 length: 16 residues. Unmatched junction bases numbered 2, after V lost 1 base and J lost 2 bases. The CDR3 DNA sequence: TGTGCCAGCAGCTTAGGAGGGGGCGCTGGGGCCAACGTCCTGACTTTC. As protein: CASSLGGGAGANVLTF. The full variable domain, its missing parts supplied by reference TRBV7-9 and TRBJ2-6, is DTGVSQNPRHKITKRGQNVTFRCDPISEHNRLYWYRQTLGQGPEFLTYFQNEAQLEKSRLLSDRFSAERPKGSFSTLEIQRTEQGDSAMYLCASSLGGGAGANVLTFGAGSRLTVL.

The chain employs TRBV4-3 and TRBJ2-7; D not certain. The CDR3 covers 14 residues. V shed 4 bases and J shed 4 bases, with 14 bases lying between them. The germline V gene has CDR1 LGHNA and CDR2 YSLEER. Here the CDR3 DNA reads TGCGCCAGCAGCCCCCAGACATCTACTTACGAGCAGTACTTC. Amino acid sequence: CASSPQTSTYEQYF.

The chain recombines TRBV7-6 with TRBJ2-2; the D is unclear. V shed 1 base and J shed 2 bases, with 8 bases lying between them. CDR3 length: 15 residues. Per germline, CDR1 SGHVS and CDR2 FNYEAQ. The CDR3 DNA reads TGTGCCAGCAGCTTAGGACCGACTAACACCGGGGAGCTGTTTTTT. Protein product: CASSLGPTNTGELFF.

The chain couples TRBV18 to TRBJ2-6, with D possibly matching TRBD1 (5 bases). Deletions cut 2 bases from V and 0 bases from J, with 17 bases between. The length of the CDR3 is 19 residues. Germline values: CDR1 KGHSH, CDR2 LQKENI. The CDR3 reads CASSPRLTDTTSGANVLTF. The CDR3 DNA reads TGTGCCAGCTCACCAAGGTTGACAGATACTACCTCTGGGGCCAACGTCCTGACTTTC.

The rearrangement joins TRBV11-3 to TRBJ1-1; D is undetermined. Trimming shortened V by 5 bases and J by 6 bases, and 10 bases separated the two germline ends. Germline-derived CDR1 and CDR2 are SGHNT and YENEEA. The CDR3 covers 12 residues. For the CDR3, the DNA is TGTGCCAGCAGCCAAGGAGGCGCTGAAGCTTTCTTT. Translation gives CASSQGGAEAFF.

This chain joins TRBV7-9 and TRBJ2-3; TRBD1 might be the D (6 bases). CDR3 length: 14 residues. Germline lookup yields CDR1 SEHNR and CDR2 FQNEAQ (reference sequence). With 3 bases removed from V and 4 bases from J, the gap between germline ends came to 11 bases. The chain's CDR3 is CASSFNREADTQYF. DNA of the CDR3: TGTGCCAGCAGCTTTAACAGGGAAGCAGATACGCAGTATTTT.